Listed below are T cell receptor beta chains from one sample, sequenced in a study of blood T cell repertoires in COVID-19. Some clones are missing from TCRdb's copy, which holds only in-frame ones; the method was immunoSEQ multiplex PCR. The table lists hundreds of thousands of clones, around 84% of them singletons. Specimen: PBMCs or T cells enriched from blood (not recorded which). These receptors were collected from a woman aged 50 to 60 who had recovered from COVID-19. The CDR3 runs from the conserved cysteine through the conserved F or W. Each record gives: J gene, D gene, V gene, CDR3 DNA, CDR3 protein. The D gene is left open where the match is weak.

j_gene: TRBJ2-2
d_gene: -
v_gene: TRBV7-9
CDR3nt: TGTGCCAGCAGCTCAGCTTTAGTAACCGGGGAGCTGTTTTTT
CDR3aa: CASSSALVTGELFF

j_gene: TRBJ2-5
d_gene: -
v_gene: TRBV30
CDR3nt: TGTGCCTGGAGTGCTTGGGGGGTTGAGACCCAGTACTTC
CDR3aa: CAWSAWGVETQYF

j_gene: TRBJ1-5
d_gene: -
v_gene: TRBV28
CDR3nt: TGTGCCAGCAGTTCCCCCGCCCCAGGCAATCAGCCCCAGCATTTT
CDR3aa: CASSSPAPGNQPQHF

j_gene: TRBJ2-3
d_gene: -
v_gene: TRBV24-1
CDR3nt: TGTGCCACCAGTCGAGGGAGCACAGATACGCAGTATTTT
CDR3aa: CATSRGSTDTQYF

j_gene: TRBJ2-7
d_gene: TRBD2
v_gene: TRBV19
CDR3nt: TGTGCCACCTCCGCCCCTAGCGGGGGCTCCTACGAGCAGTACTTC
CDR3aa: CATSAPSGGSYEQYF

j_gene: TRBJ2-1
d_gene: TRBD2
v_gene: TRBV5-4
CDR3nt: TGTGCCAGCAGCTTCGGTCTTGGGACTAGCGGGCATAATGAGCAGTTCTTC
CDR3aa: CASSFGLGTSGHNEQFF

j_gene: TRBJ2-7
d_gene: TRBD2
v_gene: TRBV10-2
CDR3nt: TGCGCCAGCAGTAGGGAGGGTAGGACACCCTACTTC
CDR3aa: CASSREGRTPYF

j_gene: TRBJ1-2
d_gene: TRBD1
v_gene: TRBV27
CDR3nt: TGTGCCAGCAGTTTAACAGGGGCAGGGGAATATGGCTACACCTTC
CDR3aa: CASSLTGAGEYGYTF

j_gene: TRBJ2-7
d_gene: -
v_gene: TRBV7-9
CDR3nt: TGTGCCAGCAGCTTACAGGGCTACGAGCAGTACTTC
CDR3aa: CASSLQGYEQYF

j_gene: TRBJ1-3
d_gene: TRBD1
v_gene: TRBV30
CDR3nt: TGTGCCTGGGGCCAGGGGGTCGGAAACACCATATATTTT
CDR3aa: CAWGQGVGNTIYF

j_gene: TRBJ2-1
d_gene: TRBD1
v_gene: TRBV28
CDR3nt: TGTGCCAGCCCGAAAACCGGGACAGATTTATACAATGAGCAGTTCTTC
CDR3aa: CASPKTGTDLYNEQFF